Detailed here is one T cell receptor (beta chain). V dropped 0 bases and J dropped 9 bases, with 9 bases sitting between them. The CDR3 is 13 amino acids. Germline CDR1 and CDR2: MGHRA and YSYEKL. The data stem from a study of control samples from healthy donors and cancer patients. Produced via immunoSEQ multiplex PCR; TCRdb's table is partial and in-frame only. This repertoire shows tens of thousands of clones, roughly 90% found once; its top ten account for 4%. Sequencing used blood. The chain joins TRBV4-1 to TRBJ1-5, with a possible D match to TRBD1 (5 bases). This receptor was taken from a woman aged 50 to 65 in good health. CDR3 residues: CASSQEWGWPQHF. Here the CDR3 DNA reads TGCGCCAGCAGCCAAGAATGGGGGTGGCCCCAGCATTTT.